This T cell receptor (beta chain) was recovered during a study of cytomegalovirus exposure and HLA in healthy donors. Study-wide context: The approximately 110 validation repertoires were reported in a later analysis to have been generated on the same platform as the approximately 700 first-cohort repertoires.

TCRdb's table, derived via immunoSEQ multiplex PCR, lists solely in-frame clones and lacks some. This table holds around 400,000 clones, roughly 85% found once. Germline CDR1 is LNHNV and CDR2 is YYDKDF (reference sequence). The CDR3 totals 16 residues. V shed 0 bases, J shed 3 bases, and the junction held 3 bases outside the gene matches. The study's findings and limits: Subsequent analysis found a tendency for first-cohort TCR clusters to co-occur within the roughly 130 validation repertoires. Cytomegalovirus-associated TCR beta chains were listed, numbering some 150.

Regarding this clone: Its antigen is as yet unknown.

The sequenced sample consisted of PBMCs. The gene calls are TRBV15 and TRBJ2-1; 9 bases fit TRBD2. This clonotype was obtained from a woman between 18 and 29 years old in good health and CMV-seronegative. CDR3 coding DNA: TGTGCCACCAGCAGAGATGCGGGGGGGGACTACAATGAGCAGTTCTTC. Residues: CATSRDAGGDYNEQFF. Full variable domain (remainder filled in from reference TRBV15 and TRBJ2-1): DAMVIQNPRYQVTQFGKPVTLSCSQTLNHNVMYWYQQKSSQAPKLLFHYYDKDFNNEADTPDNFQSRRPNTSFCFLDIRSPGLGDTAMYLCATSRDAGGDYNEQFFGPGTRLTVL.